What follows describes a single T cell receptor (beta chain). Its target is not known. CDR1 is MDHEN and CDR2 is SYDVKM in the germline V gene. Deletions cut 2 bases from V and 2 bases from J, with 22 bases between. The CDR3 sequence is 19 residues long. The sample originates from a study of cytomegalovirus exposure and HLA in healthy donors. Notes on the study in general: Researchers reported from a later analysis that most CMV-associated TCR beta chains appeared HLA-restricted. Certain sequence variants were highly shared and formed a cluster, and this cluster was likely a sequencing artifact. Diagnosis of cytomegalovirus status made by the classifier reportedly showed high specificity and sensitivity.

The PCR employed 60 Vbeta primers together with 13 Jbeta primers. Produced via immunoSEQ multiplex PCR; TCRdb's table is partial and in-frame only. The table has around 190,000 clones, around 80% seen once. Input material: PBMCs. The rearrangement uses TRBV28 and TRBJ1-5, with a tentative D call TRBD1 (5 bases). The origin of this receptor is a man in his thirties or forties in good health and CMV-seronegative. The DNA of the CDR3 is TGTGCCAGCAGTTTAGCGGGGAGGGGTGGGCCTGGTGGCAATCAGCCCCAGCATTTT. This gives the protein CASSLAGRGGPGGNQPQHF.